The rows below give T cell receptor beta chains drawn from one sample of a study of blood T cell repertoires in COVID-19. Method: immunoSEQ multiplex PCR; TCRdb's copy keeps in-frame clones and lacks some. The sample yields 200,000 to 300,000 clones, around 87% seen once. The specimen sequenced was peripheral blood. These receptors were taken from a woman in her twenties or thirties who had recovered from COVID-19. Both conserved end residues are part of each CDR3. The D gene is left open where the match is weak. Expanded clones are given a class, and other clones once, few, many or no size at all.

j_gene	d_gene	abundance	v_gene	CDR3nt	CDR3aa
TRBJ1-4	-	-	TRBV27	TGTGCCAGCAGTTCCTCCGGGACACCGGGTGGTGAAAAACTGTTTTTT	CASSSSGTPGGEKLFF
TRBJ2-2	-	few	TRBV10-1	TGCGCCAGCAGCCCACAGGGTCTGAACACCGGGGAGCTGTTTTTT	CASSPQGLNTGELFF
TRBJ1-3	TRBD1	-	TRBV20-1	TGCAGTGCTAGTGATTCAGGGGGTGCTGGAAACACCATATATTTT	CSASDSGGAGNTIYF
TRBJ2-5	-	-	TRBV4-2	TGTGCCAGCAGCCAAAACGGGGTGGAGACCCAGTACTTC	CASSQNGVETQYF
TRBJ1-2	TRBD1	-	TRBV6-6	TGTGCCAGCAGACGACCCGATGTAGGGGACAGGGGGCTCGGCGGCTACACCTTC	CASRRPDVGDRGLGGYTF
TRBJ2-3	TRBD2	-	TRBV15	TGTGCCACCAGCAGAGGGACTAGCGGGGAAACCTTCACAGATACGCAGTATTTT	CATSRGTSGETFTDTQYF
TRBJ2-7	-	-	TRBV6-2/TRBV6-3	TGTGCCAGCAGCCCCCCTGTTTTGTTGGAGCAGTACTTC	CASSPPVLLEQYF
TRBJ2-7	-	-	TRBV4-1	TGCGCCAGCAGCCAAGTCCCAGGGGATGTCTACGAGCAGTACTTC	CASSQVPGDVYEQYF
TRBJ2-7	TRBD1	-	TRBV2	TGTGCCAGCAGTGACCAGGGGGCCTCCGAGCAGTACTTC	CASSDQGASEQYF
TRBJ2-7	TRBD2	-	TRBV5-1	TGCGCCAGCAGCTCCTACCCCGGGACTAGCGGGGGGTACCACTCCTACGAGCAGTACTTC	CASSSYPGTSGGYHSYEQYF
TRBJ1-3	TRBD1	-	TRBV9	TGTGCCAGCAGCGTCCACGCGGGACAGGGTTACTCTGGAAACACCATATATTTT	CASSVHAGQGYSGNTIYF